This TCR beta chain was profiled in a study of shared clonotypes between healthy human individuals (dated by TCRdb to 2018 to 2020). Study-wide context: The cohort comprised two women and three men aged 18 to 49 years. For each donor, three plates each were used for CD4 naive and CD4 memory, two plates were used for CD8 naive, and one plate was used for CD8 memory. The study deeply sequenced blood TCR repertoires of roughly five healthy adults to estimate repertoire size and the extent of clonotype sharing between individuals. To increase sequencing depth and limit assay-specific biases, different laboratories used diverse techniques to prepare libraries and sequence TCR repertoires. Each donor's leukapheresis produced roughly between about 0.9 and 9.5 billion PBMCs. Broad study findings and their caveats: Naive subsets generally had larger estimated clonotype richness than memory subsets. Only blood was sampled, and tissue TCR repertoires likely differ from those in blood. Compared with non-shared clonotypes, the clonotypes found in all four sorted-subset donors had higher generation probabilities. Pairwise subsampling led to the expectation that sequencing depth would affect the degree of clonotype sharing among donors. About 5% of naive CD4, more than 3% of naive CD8, 2.3% of memory CD4, and more than 0.35% of memory CD8 clonotypes were shared across several donors. Because the study included only a small number of donors, the genetic and exposure-history diversity represented was limited. Rarefaction of sorted-subset datasets indicated incomplete sequencing despite the large sequencing depth.

TCR CDR3 regions were amplified from genomic DNA by multiplex PCR using the deep immunoSEQ assay. Extracted genomic DNA from each cell subset was distributed evenly across all wells of several immunoSEQ 96-well plates, and each plate was treated as a replicate. For sorted subsets, 200 to 250 ng of genomic DNA, equivalent to roughly 30,000 T cell genomes, went into each replicate PCR. Purified libraries were quantified with a Qubit 3.0 fluorometer, sized on a Bioanalyzer 2100, and re-quantified with the KAPA Library Quantification kit. Every immunoSEQ 96-well plate was sequenced on a dedicated single-read 150-cycle Illumina NextSeq 550 flow cell. Concerning the study's data processing: Because the immunoSEQ output included only junctional sequences and no quality scores, the filtering could not be the same as the filtering used for full-length reads. To assign V/J genes and CDR3, sequences were annotated using PyIR, a Python wrapper for IgBLAST v1.9, with IMGT germline references. Reads were filtered out if the reads had weak V/J assignments (E-value above 1e-6), no CDR3, stop codons, out-of-frame junctions, or ambiguous translated residues. A V3J clonotype was defined by an identical inferred V gene, J gene, and CDR3 amino acid sequence. Percentage overlap between repertoires was computed as shared unique clonotypes divided by the size of the smaller repertoire. Richness of each repertoire was evaluated using RTK rarefaction, the Chao1 estimator, and Recon v2.1 estimates of unobserved clonotypes. OLGA was used to compute generation probabilities for all TCRbeta clonotypes that the gDNA method yielded from a handful of donors. Imported from immuneACCESS, the table was reduced by TCRdb to in-frame sequences with V and J called. These copies leave out some clones; in studies compared against another copy, an unresolved V gene accounts for under half, and the cause of the remainder is not known. D and trimming come from the DNA, and the V and J calls and clone size come from that table. Recorded for this sample are around 1.1 million clones; around 82% of them occurred a single time. The top ten clonotypes cover roughly 0.57% of the sample.

Healthy HIV-negative adults with no recently reported acute infections or vaccinations were included as donors. Every donor was a Caucasian adult living in Nashville, Tennessee, USA. CD4+ T cells were enriched by magnetic negative selection; naive cells were then positively selected on CD45RA, and the negative fraction formed the memory subset. Blood was collected by leukapheresis, and PBMCs were isolated by Ficoll-Histopaque density gradient centrifugation and then cryopreserved in liquid nitrogen vapor phase. Analytical flow cytometry was used to check the purity and quantity of each magnetically sorted T cell population. Genomic DNA was isolated from every sorted fraction and measured by UV absorbance on a Nanodrop 2000c. According to the germline V gene (reference sequence), CDR1 reads LNHNV and CDR2 reads YYDKDF. From its cysteine to its phenylalanine, the CDR3 spans 15 amino acids. Only the CDR3 DNA is retained, 45 bases long and in frame from the first base. V is pared back by 2 bases and J by 0 bases, with 8 bases lying between the germline termini.

With regard to this clone: It has no known antigen specificity. The sample holds no much larger clone one base away, and base qualities are not on file.

This chain joins TRBV15 to TRBJ1-3, with the D gene uncertain. The TCR was taken from a man aged 18 to 29 in good health. Some clones in this sample may be carry-over from other donors' samples. The sample was memory CD4+ T cells from PBMCs. The cell subset or site label, as the study defines it: CD45RA-negative fraction. The CDR3 in this case is CATSRSSGSGNTIYF. Here is the DNA: TGTGCCACCAGCAGAAGCAGTGGCTCTGGAAACACCATATATTTT.